This record looks at one T cell receptor (beta chain) sequence and its context. This sample was taken from a study of blood T cells in healthy people across ages. Using a J-beta primer mix together with a sample-barcoded 5' primer, a second PCR was run for roughly 6 to 12 cycles. MiXCR, applied by TCRdb to the 5' RACE reads, yields one record per CDR3 protein. Of 1.6 million or so distinct CDR3 sequences listed, almost 35% are singletons. The receptor comes from a woman in her 30s in good health. Sequenced sample: blood.

DNA of the CDR3: TGTGCCAGCAGAGCCGGAGGTAGCGTAACCTACGAGCAGTACTTC. This codes for CASRAGGSVTYEQYF. The chain joins TRBV6-1 to TRBJ2-7; a weak D match, TRBD2 (5 bases). The CDR3 is 15 residues long. V gave up 6 bases and J gave up 2 bases, with 17 bases separating them. CDR1 and CDR2 (germline): MNHNS, SASEGT.